Following are 14 T cell receptor beta chains from one sample sequenced in a study of cytomegalovirus exposure and HLA in healthy donors. This PCR relied on a set of 60 Vbeta primers and 13 Jbeta primers. Repertoires were generated with immunoSEQ multiplex PCR, while TCRdb's copy carries only in-frame clones and drops some. The sample holds around 140,000 clones, 65% to 80% seen once. The specimen sequenced was PBMCs. These receptors were collected from a man aged 40-50 years in good health and CMV-seropositive.

The chain links TRBV6-1 to TRBJ2-1; 9 bases line up with TRBD2. Germline-derived CDR1 and CDR2 are MNHNS and SASEGT. V was clipped by 4 bases and J by 11 bases; unmatched bases: 12. The CDR3 has 15 amino acids. CDR3 residues: CASSVGREGLGKQFF. CDR3 nucleotide sequence: TGTGCCAGCAGTGTAGGGCGGGAGGGCCTAGGGAAGCAGTTCTTC.

CDR3 DNA sequence: TGTGCCAGCAGTTCTTCTCCGGGAGACTACACCGGGGAGCTGTTTTTT. It translates to CASSSSPGDYTGELFF. The genes are TRBV5-4 and TRBJ2-2; a weak D match, TRBD2 (6 bases). This CDR3 has 16 residues. Germline-derived CDR1 and CDR2 are SGHNT and YYREEE (reference sequence). Trimming took 5 bases from V and 3 from J, leaving 17 bases between them.

This sequence joins TRBV7-2 and TRBJ1-2; 7 bases are a match to TRBD1. Germline V gene lookup returns CDR1 SGHTA and CDR2 FQGNSA. V trimming: 3 bases; J trimming: 7 bases; junction bases outside the gene matches: 5. The CDR3 loop spans 13 amino acids. CDR3 coding DNA: TGTGCCAGCAGCTTGACCCACAGGGGTGGCTACACCTTC. As protein: CASSLTHRGGYTF.

This sequence joins TRBV5-1 and TRBJ2-1; 8 bases map to TRBD1. The CDR3 consists of 14 residues. Germline-derived CDR1 and CDR2 are SGHRS and YFSETQ. V shed 5 bases and J 8 bases; nucleotides not matched to a gene: 9. CDR3 residues: CASSLITGGHEQFF. CDR3 coding DNA: TGCGCCAGCAGTTTAATTACAGGGGGTCATGAGCAGTTCTTC.

This chain connects TRBV7-8 to TRBJ2-1; D unclear. V lost 1 base and J 9 bases, leaving 4 bases between the germline ends. This CDR3 region has 11 residues. CDR1 SGHVS and CDR2 FQNEAQ come from the germline V gene. Here the CDR3 reads CASSLVIEQFF. The CDR3 DNA follows: TGTGCCAGCAGCTTAGTAATTGAGCAGTTCTTC.

The chain carries TRBV5-1 and TRBJ2-3; 11 bases fit TRBD2. The V and J ends lost 4 bases and 4 bases, in that order; junction bases with no gene match: 14. Germline CDR1 reads SGHRS; CDR2 reads YFSETQ. The CDR3 covers 18 residues. In nucleotides, the CDR3 is TGCGCCAGCAGCATCACCCCCCTAGCGGGAGGAGGCGCAGATACGCAGTATTTT. The encoded protein is CASSITPLAGGGADTQYF.

This chain joins TRBV6-5 and TRBJ1-3; 7 bases are shared with TRBD1. J was trimmed by 0 bases and V by 5 bases; bases with no gene match: 4. The CDR3 has 15 amino acids. The V gene's germline CDR1 is MNHEY and CDR2 SVGAGI. CDR3 loop: CASSPTGPSGNTIYF. DNA for the CDR3: TGTGCCAGCAGTCCGACAGGGCCCTCTGGAAACACCATATATTTT.

V usage is TRBV27 and J usage is TRBJ2-7; TRBD2 aligns across 10 bases. The CDR3 has 15 amino acids. Germline V gene data show CDR1 as MNHEY and CDR2 as SMNVEV (reference sequence). V trimming: 3 bases; J trimming: 5 bases; junction bases outside the gene matches: 7. For the CDR3, the DNA is TGTGCCAGCAGTTTGGGATCTAGCGGGAGAAACGAGCAGTACTTC. Protein sequence: CASSLGSSGRNEQYF.

In its sample, this clone was seen once. The chain couples TRBV19 to TRBJ2-5; 10 bases agree with TRBD1. With V trimmed by 7 bases and J by 4 bases, 6 bases remained unmatched. The CDR3 extends over 14 amino acids. Germline values: CDR1 LNHDA, CDR2 SQIVND (reference sequence). The CDR3 here is CASTPTGGSETQYF. For the CDR3, the DNA is TGTGCCAGTACCCCGACAGGGGGCTCAGAGACCCAGTACTTC.

A remark on this clone: The identical CDR3 is also encoded by other nucleotide sequences in the sample. CDR3 protein: CASSFGQGAGEQYF. The CDR3 DNA sequence: TGTGCCAGCAGCTTTGGGCAGGGGGCAGGCGAGCAGTACTTC. The rearrangement joins TRBV7-8 to TRBJ2-7, with 8 bases matching TRBD1. The CDR3 sequence is 14 residues long. Trimming removed 3 bases from V and 6 bases from J; junction bases left unmatched: 7. Germline values: CDR1 SGHVS, CDR2 FQNEAQ.

Of note for this clone: One end of the junction does not line up with germline, which may come from a read error. J is TRBJ2-1 and V is TRBV5-1; TRBD1 agrees at 7 bases. Germline lookup yields CDR1 SGHRS and CDR2 YFSETQ. This CDR3 is built from 14 residues. CDR3 sequence reads: CASSLEGGYDEQFF. CDR3 DNA sequence: TGCGCCAGCAGCTTGGAAGGGGGCTACGATGAGCAGTTCTTC.

The rearrangement uses TRBV28 and TRBJ2-2; D possibly corresponds to TRBD2 (5 bases). The germline V gene has CDR1 MDHEN and CDR2 SYDVKM. CDR3 size: 16 residues. V lost 1 base and J 4 bases, leaving 13 bases between the germline ends. Here the CDR3 DNA reads TGTGCCAGCAGTTTATCGGTGGGAGCCGGCACCGGGGAGCTGTTTTTT. Its protein is CASSLSVGAGTGELFF.

The J gene is TRBJ2-3, the V gene TRBV7-2, with 7 bases that match TRBD2. J was trimmed by 2 bases and V by 2 bases; bases with no gene match: 4. This CDR3 region has 15 residues. Germline values: CDR1 SGHTA, CDR2 FQGNSA. CDR3 residues: CASSLRAGDTDTQYF. The DNA of the CDR3 is TGTGCCAGCAGCTTAAGGGCGGGAGACACAGATACGCAGTATTTT.

The chain employs TRBV19 and TRBJ2-5; TRBD1 might be the D (7 bases). The germline CDR1 and CDR2 sequences are LNHDA and SQIVND (reference sequence). The length of the CDR3 is 15 residues. Trimming cost V 5 bases and J 5 bases, with 18 bases left between them. The CDR3 spells CASSSGTVGQETQYF. In DNA, the CDR3 is TGTGCCAGTAGTTCCGGGACTGTGGGACAGGAGACCCAGTACTTC.